This TCR beta chain originates from a study of vaccination and CD4 T cells after COVID-19. Points from the study as a whole: Analysis of convalescent patients found that 304 of 307 vaccine-specific clones were spike mono-reactive. Convalescent patients' median share of reactive clones seen only post-vaccination was 85% to 90%.

Sequenced with the Oncomine TCR Beta short-read assay was DNA taken from cultured CD4+ T cells. Using the QIAamp micro DNA kit, genomic DNA was extracted from the CD4+ T cells that had been cultured. Using its own MiXCR run on the PCR reads, TCRdb lists one record per CDR3 protein. The top ten hold 14% to 15% of the sample, which has about 19,000 distinct CDR3 sequences, around 29% seen once. In the case of this clonotype: The target antigen is unknown.

Looked up from germline, CDR1 is SQVTM and CDR2 is ANQGSEA. V was cut by 0 bases and J by 1 base, with 6 bases left in between. The CDR3 contains 13 residues. The treatment is: roughly 10-day PBMC culture with coronavirus spike peptide pools or control peptides (ViraFEST assay). Sequences were obtained from cultured CD4+ T cells from blood. This TCR was sampled from a human donor with COVID-19. The chain carries TRBV29-1 and TRBJ1-1; D gene uncertain. The CDR3 is CSVEEQRNTEAFF. Here the CDR3 DNA reads TGCAGCGTTGAAGAACAGAGGAACACTGAAGCTTTCTTT.